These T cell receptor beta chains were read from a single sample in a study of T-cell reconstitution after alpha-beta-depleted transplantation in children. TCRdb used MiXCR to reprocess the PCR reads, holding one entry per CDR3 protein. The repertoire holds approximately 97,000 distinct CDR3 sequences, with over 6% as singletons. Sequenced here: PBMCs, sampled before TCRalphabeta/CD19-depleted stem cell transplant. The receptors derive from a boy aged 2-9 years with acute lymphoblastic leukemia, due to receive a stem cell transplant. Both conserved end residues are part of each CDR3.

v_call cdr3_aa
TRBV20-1 CSARGADREYEQYF
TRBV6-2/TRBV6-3 CASAGTGVGEQYF
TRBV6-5 CASSYGLGTEAFF
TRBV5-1 CASSPLTRTGGNEQFF
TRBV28 CATAGRGFNSPLHF
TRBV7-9 CASSKETGGLGYTF
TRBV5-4 CASSLGPTMKEKLFF
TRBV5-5 CASSFPDTQYF
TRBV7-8 CASSSRQGRTTNEKLFF
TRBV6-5 CASSLEVDTEAFF
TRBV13 CASSRGGNEQFF
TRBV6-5 CASSYRHLRGVRDEQYF
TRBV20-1 CSARGTSRAEAFF
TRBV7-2 CASSLESAQGAYSPLHF
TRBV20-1 CSAIRGSGGASVYEQYF
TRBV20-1 CSASQASGSGNEQFF
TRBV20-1 CSAPMAGWTDTQYF
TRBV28 CASSRNTGRGQETQYF
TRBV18 CASSPWEKTSTDTQYF
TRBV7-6 CASSSHVGGIDTEAFF
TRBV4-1 CASSLGPGGGYGDTQYF
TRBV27 CASSSLTSGGVGTDTQYF